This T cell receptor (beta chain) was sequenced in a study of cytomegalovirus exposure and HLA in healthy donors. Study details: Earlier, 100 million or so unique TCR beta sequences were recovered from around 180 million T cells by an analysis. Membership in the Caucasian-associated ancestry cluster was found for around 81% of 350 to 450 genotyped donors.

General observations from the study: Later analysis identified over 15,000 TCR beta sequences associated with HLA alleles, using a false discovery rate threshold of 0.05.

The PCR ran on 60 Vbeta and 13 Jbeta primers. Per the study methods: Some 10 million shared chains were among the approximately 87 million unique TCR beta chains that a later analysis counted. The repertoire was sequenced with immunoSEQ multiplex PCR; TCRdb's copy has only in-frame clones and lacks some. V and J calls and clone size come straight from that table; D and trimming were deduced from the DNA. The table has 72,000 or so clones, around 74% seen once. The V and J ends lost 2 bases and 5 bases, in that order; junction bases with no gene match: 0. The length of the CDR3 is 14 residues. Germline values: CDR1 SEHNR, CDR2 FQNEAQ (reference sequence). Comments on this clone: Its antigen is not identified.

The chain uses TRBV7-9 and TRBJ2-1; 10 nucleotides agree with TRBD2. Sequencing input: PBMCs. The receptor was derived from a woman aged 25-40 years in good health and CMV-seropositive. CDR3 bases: TGTGCCAGCAGCTTAACTAGCGGGGACAATGAGCAGTTCTTC. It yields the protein CASSLTSGDNEQFF.